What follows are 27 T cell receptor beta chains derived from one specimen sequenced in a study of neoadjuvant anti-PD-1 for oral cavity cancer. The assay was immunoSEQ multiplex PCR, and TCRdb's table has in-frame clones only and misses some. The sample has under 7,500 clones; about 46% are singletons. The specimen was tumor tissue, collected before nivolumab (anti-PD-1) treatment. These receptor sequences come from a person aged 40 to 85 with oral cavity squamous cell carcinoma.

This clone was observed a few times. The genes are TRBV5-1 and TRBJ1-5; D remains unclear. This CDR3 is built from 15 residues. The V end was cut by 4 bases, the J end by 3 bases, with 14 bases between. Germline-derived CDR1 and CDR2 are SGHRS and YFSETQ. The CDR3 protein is CASSIAPDYNQPQHF. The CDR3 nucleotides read TGCGCCAGCAGCATTGCCCCTGATTACAATCAGCCCCAGCATTTT. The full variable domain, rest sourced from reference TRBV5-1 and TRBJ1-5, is KAGVTQTPRYLIKTRGQQVTLSCSPISGHRSVSWYQQTPGQGLQFLFEYFSETQRNKGNFPGRFSGRQFSNSRSEMNVSTLELGDSALYLCASSIAPDYNQPQHFGDGTRLSIL.

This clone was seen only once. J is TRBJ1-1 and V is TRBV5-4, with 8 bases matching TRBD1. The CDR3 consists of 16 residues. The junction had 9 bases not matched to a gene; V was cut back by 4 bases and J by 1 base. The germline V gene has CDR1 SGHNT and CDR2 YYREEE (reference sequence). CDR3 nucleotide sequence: TGTGCCAGCAGCGCCCGGGACAGGCCCCCGAACACTGAAGCTTTCTTT. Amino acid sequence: CASSARDRPPNTEAFF.

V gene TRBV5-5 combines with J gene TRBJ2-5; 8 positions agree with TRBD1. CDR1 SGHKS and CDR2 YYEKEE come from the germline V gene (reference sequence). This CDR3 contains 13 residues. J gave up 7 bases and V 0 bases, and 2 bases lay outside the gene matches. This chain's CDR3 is CASSLDRGATQYF. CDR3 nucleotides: TGTGCCAGCAGCTTGGACAGGGGGGCGACCCAGTACTTC.

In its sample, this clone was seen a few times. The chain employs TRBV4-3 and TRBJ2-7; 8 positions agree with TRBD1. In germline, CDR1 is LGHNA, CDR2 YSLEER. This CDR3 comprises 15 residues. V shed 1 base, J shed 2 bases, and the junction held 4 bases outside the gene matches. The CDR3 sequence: CASSQGARGPYEQYF. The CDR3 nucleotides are TGCGCCAGCAGCCAAGGGGCCAGGGGGCCCTACGAGCAGTACTTC.

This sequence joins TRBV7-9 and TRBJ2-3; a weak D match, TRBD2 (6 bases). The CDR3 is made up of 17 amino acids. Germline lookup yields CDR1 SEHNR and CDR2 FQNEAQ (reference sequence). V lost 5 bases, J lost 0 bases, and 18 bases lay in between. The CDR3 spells CASSLTRGSPSTDTQYF. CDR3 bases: TGTGCCAGCAGCCTTACCCGGGGGAGTCCGAGCACAGATACGCAGTATTTT. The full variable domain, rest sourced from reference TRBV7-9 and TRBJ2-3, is DTGVSQNPRHKITKRGQNVTFRCDPISEHNRLYWYRQTLGQGPEFLTYFQNEAQLEKSRLLSDRFSAERPKGSFSTLEIQRTEQGDSAMYLCASSLTRGSPSTDTQYFGPGTRLTVL.

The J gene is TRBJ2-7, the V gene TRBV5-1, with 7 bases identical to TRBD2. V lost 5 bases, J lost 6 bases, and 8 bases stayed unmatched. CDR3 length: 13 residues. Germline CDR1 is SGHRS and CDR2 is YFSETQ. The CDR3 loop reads CASRPRDYSEQYF. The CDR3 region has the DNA TGCGCCAGCAGACCCCGGGACTATTCCGAGCAGTACTTC.

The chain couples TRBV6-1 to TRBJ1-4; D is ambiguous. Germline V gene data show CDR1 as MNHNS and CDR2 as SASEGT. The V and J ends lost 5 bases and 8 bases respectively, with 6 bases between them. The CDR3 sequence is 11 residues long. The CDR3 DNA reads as TGTGCCAGCAGTTTGGGCGAAAAACTGTTTTTT. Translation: CASSLGEKLFF.

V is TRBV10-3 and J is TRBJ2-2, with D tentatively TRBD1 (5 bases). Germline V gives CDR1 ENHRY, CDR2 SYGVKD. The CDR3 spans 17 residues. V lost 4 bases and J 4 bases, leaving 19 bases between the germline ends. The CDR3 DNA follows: TGTGCCATCAGTGGGGCGACCAACACAGGAGCCACCGGGGAGCTGTTTTTT. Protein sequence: CAISGATNTGATGELFF.

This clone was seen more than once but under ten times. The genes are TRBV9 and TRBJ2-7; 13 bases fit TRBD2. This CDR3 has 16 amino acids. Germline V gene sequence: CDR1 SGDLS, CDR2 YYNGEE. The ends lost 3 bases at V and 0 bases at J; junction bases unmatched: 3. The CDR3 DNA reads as TGTGCCAGCAGCGGGGGACTAGCGGGGAGCTCCTACGAGCAGTACTTC. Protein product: CASSGGLAGSSYEQYF.

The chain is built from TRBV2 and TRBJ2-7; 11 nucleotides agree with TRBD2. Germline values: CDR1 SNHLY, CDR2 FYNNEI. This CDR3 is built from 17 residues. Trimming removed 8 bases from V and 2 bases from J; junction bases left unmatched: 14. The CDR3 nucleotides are TGTGCCAGCGCCAGCCGGGGCCCGGGACTAGCGGCCTACGAGCAGTACTTC. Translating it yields CASASRGPGLAAYEQYF.

The CDR3 bases are TGCGCCAGCAGCTTAGTCGGGGGACGAGATACGCAGTATTTT. This gives the protein CASSLVGGRDTQYF. The V and J genes are TRBV5-1 and TRBJ2-3; weak D call: TRBD2 (6 bases). Germline CDR1 and CDR2: SGHRS and YFSETQ. V lost 2 bases, J lost 5 bases, and 12 bases lay in between. The CDR3 has 14 residues. The entire variable domain, with the rest obtained from reference TRBV5-1 and TRBJ2-3, is as follows: KAGVTQTPRYLIKTRGQQVTLSCSPISGHRSVSWYQQTPGQGLQFLFEYFSETQRNKGNFPGRFSGRQFSNSRSEMNVSTLELGDSALYLCASSLVGGRDTQYFGPGTRLTVL.

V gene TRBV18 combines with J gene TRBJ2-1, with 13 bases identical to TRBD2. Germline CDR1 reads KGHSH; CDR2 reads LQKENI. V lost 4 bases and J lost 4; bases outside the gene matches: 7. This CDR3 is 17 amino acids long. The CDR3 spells CASSLGLAGVRYNEQFF. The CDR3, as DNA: TGTGCCAGCTCACTCGGACTAGCGGGGGTTCGGTACAATGAGCAGTTCTTC.

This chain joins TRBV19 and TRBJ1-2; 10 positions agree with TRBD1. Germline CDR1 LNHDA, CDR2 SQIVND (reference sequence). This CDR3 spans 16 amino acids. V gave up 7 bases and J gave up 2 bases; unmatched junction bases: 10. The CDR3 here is CASNTGTGVINYGYTF. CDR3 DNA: TGTGCCAGTAATACCGGGACAGGGGTAATCAACTATGGCTACACCTTC.

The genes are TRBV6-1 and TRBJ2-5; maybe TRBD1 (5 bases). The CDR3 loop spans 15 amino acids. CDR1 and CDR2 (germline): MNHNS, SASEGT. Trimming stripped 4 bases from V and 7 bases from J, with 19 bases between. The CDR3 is CASSANEQGSGTQYF. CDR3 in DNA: TGTGCCAGCAGTGCGAACGAGCAGGGTTCTGGGACCCAGTACTTC.

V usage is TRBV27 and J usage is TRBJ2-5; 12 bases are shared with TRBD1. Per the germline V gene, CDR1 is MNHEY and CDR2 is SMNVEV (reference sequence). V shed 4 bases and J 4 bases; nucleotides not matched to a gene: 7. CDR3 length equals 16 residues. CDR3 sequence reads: CASSSLGQGAGETQYF. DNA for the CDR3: TGTGCCAGCAGTTCCTTGGGACAGGGGGCAGGAGAGACCCAGTACTTC.

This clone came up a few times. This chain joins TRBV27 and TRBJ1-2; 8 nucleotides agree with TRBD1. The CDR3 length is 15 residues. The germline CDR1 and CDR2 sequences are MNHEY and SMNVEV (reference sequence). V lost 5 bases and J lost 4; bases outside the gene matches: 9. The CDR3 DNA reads TGTGCCAGCAGTCCTCAACAGGGGGGGGGCTATGGCTACACCTTC. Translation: CASSPQQGGGYGYTF.

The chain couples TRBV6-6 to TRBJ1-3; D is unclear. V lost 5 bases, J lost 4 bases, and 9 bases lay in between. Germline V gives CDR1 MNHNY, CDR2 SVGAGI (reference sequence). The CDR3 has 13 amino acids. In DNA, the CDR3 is TGTGCCAGCAGTCAGACGGGGGGAAACACCATATATTTT. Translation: CASSQTGGNTIYF.

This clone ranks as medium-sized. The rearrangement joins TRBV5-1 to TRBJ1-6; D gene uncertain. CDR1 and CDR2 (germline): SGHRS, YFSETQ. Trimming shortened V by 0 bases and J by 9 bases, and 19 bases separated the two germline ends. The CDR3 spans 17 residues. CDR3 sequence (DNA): TGCGCCAGCAGCTTGGCCTTTAGGGTTGAGGGTACTTCACCCCTCCACTTT. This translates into CASSLAFRVEGTSPLHF.

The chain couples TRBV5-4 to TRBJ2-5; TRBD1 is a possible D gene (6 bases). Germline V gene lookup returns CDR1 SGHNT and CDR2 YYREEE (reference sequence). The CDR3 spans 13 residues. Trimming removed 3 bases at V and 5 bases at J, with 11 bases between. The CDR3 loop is CASSWGQWETQYF. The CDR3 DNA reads TGTGCCAGCAGCTGGGGACAATGGGAGACCCAGTACTTC.

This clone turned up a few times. The CDR3 loop reads CASSESNQPQHF. The CDR3, as DNA: TGTGCCAGCAGTGAGAGCAATCAGCCCCAGCATTTT. The chain uses TRBV6-1 and TRBJ1-5; D gene unclear. Looked up from germline, CDR1 is MNHNS and CDR2 is SASEGT. Trimming stripped 3 bases from V and 1 base from J, with 1 base between. CDR3 length: 12 residues.

The CDR3 nucleotides are TGTGCCAGCAGCCAAGATGGGAACACTGAAGCTTTCTTT. It translates to CASSQDGNTEAFF. V gene TRBV14 combines with J gene TRBJ1-1; the D is unclear. V was cut by 0 bases and J by 1 base, with 3 bases left in between. The CDR3 spans 13 residues. Germline CDR1 is SGHDN and CDR2 is FVKESK.

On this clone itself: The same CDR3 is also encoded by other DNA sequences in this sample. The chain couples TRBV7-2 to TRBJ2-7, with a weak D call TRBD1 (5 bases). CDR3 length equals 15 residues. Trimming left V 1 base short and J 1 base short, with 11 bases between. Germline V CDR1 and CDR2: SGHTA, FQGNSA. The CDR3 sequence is CASSLDRQPSYEQYF. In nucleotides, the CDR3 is TGTGCCAGCAGCTTAGACAGGCAACCGTCCTACGAGCAGTACTTC.

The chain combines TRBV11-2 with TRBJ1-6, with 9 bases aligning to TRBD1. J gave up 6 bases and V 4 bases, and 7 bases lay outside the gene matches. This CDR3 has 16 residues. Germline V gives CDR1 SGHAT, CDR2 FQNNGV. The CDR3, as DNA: TGTGCCAGCAGCTCCACAGGGGGCTCACCTAATTCACCCCTCCACTTT. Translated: CASSSTGGSPNSPLHF. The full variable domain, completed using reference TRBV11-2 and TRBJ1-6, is EAGVAQSPRYKIIEKRQSVAFWCNPISGHATLYWYQQILGQGPKLLIQFQNNGVVDDSQLPKDRFSAERLKGVDSTLKIQPAKLEDSAVYLCASSSTGGSPNSPLHFGNGTRLTVT.

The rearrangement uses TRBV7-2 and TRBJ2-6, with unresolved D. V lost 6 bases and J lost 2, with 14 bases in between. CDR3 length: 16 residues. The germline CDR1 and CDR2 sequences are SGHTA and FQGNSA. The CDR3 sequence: CASRSALRTGANVLTF. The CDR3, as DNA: TGTGCCAGCAGGTCGGCTCTTAGGACTGGGGCCAACGTCCTGACTTTC.

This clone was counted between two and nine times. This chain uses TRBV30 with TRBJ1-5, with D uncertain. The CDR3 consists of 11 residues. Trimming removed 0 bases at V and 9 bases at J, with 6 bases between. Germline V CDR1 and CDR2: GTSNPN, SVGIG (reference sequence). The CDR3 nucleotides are TGTGCCTGGAGTGTACATTGGCCCCAGCATTTT. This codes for CAWSVHWPQHF.

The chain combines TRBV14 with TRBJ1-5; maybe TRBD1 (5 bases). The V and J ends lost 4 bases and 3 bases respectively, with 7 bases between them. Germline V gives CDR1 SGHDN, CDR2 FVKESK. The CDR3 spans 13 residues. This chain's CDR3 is CASSPGHNQPQHF. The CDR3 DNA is TGTGCCAGCAGCCCAGGGCACAATCAGCCCCAGCATTTT.

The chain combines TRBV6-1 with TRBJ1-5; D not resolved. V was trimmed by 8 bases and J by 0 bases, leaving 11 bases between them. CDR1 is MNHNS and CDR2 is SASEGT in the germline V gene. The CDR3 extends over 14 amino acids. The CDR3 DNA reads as TGTGCCAGCGCCGGGTTACTTAGCAATCAGCCCCAGCATTTT. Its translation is CASAGLLSNQPQHF.